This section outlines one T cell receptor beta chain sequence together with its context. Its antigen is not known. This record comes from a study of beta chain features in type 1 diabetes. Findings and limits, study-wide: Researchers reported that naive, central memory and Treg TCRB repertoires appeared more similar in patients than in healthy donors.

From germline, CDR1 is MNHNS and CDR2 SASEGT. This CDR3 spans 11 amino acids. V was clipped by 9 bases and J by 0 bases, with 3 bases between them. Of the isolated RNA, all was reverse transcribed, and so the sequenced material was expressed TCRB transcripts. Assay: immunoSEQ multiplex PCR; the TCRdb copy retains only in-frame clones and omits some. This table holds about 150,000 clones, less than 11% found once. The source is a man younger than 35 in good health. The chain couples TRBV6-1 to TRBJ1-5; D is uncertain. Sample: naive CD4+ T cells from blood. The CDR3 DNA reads TGTGCCAGTAGTAGCAATCAGCCCCAGCATTTT. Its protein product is CASSSNQPQHF.